These 29 T cell receptor beta chains originate from one sample sequenced in a study of blood T cell repertoires in COVID-19. Clones were sequenced by immunoSEQ multiplex PCR, and TCRdb holds only the in-frame ones, with some missing. The sample includes some 160,000 clones, around four fifths seen only once; the top ten take roughly 8.4%. The sample comprised peripheral blood. The receptors here all came from a woman older than 75 with COVID-19, enrolled during active disease.

The gene calls are TRBV6-5 and TRBJ2-3, with D uncertain. Trimming removed 3 bases from V and 1 base from J, with 5 bases in between. The CDR3 runs 13 residues. CDR1 MNHEY and CDR2 SVGAGI come from the germline V gene. The CDR3 DNA reads as TGTGCCAGCAGTTATTCGGGCACAGATACGCAGTATTTT. Its translation is CASSYSGTDTQYF.

The chain uses TRBV5-1 and TRBJ1-1; D perhaps matches TRBD1 (5 bases). Germline V gene lookup returns CDR1 SGHRS and CDR2 YFSETQ. CDR3 length: 14 amino acids. The V end was cut by 4 bases, the J end by 3 bases, with 13 bases between. CDR3 sequence: CASSVQGLHTEAFF. CDR3 nucleotides: TGCGCCAGCAGCGTGCAGGGTCTACACACTGAAGCTTTCTTT.

The chain uses TRBV18 and TRBJ1-1, with 7 bases that match TRBD1. The J segment lost 1 base and the V segment lost 4 bases, leaving 3 bases of the junction unmatched. The germline gives CDR1 KGHSH, CDR2 LQKENI. The CDR3 is made up of 14 amino acids. The CDR3 region is CASSQGAGNTEAFF. Here the CDR3 DNA reads TGTGCCAGCTCACAGGGGGCTGGGAACACTGAAGCTTTCTTT.

The genes are TRBV6-2 or TRBV6-3 and TRBJ2-1, with 8 bases matching TRBD2. Germline lookup yields CDR1 MNHEY and CDR2 SVGEGT. The CDR3 totals 16 residues. After removal of 6 bases from V and 4 bases from J, the junction contained 11 bases not matched to a gene. In nucleotides, the CDR3 is TGTGCCAGCAGCCGGGGGGGGGTAGCGGTATACAATGAGCAGTTCTTC. It translates to CASSRGGVAVYNEQFF.

This clone was seen just once. The rearrangement uses TRBV5-1 and TRBJ1-1; D possibly corresponds to TRBD1 (6 bases). The CDR3 loop spans 16 amino acids. Per germline, CDR1 SGHRS and CDR2 YFSETQ. V was cut by 6 bases and J by 0 bases, with 18 bases left in between. The CDR3 region has the DNA TGCGCCAGCACCGCTGGGGGGGCCGGGGTGAACACTGAAGCTTTCTTT. As protein: CASTAGGAGVNTEAFF.

V usage is TRBV7-3 and J usage is TRBJ2-5; D might be TRBD2 (6 bases). The CDR3 spans 15 residues. V gave up 6 bases and J gave up 2 bases, with 16 bases separating them. Germline V gene lookup returns CDR1 SGHTA and CDR2 FQGTGA. The DNA for the CDR3 is TGTGCCAGCAGTCCTAGCAGCGGGCTTCAAGAGACCCAGTACTTC. It encodes CASSPSSGLQETQYF.

The V gene is TRBV3-1 (or the pseudogene TRBV3-2), the J gene TRBJ2-5; no definite D call. The CDR3 runs to 11 residues. The germline gives CDR1 LGHDT, CDR2 YNNKEL (reference sequence). V shed 4 bases and J shed 7 bases, with 7 bases lying between them. CDR3 sequence: CASSLEVTQYF. CDR3 sequence (DNA): TGTGCCAGCAGCCTTGAGGTGACCCAGTACTTC.

The chain couples TRBV3-1 (or the pseudogene TRBV3-2) to TRBJ1-2; TRBD1 is a possible D gene (5 bases). CDR3 length: 12 amino acids. The germline gives CDR1 LGHDT, CDR2 YNNKEL (reference sequence). The V and J ends lost 1 base and 9 bases respectively, with 9 bases between them. CDR3 amino acids: CASSQVQDRYTF. The DNA for the CDR3 is TGTGCCAGCAGCCAAGTACAGGATCGCTACACCTTC.

V and J are TRBV5-1 and TRBJ1-2; tentatively, D is TRBD1 (6 bases). V shed 4 bases and J shed 2 bases, with 18 bases lying between them. CDR1 is SGHRS, CDR2 YFSETQ, per germline. CDR3 length: 16 amino acids. CDR3 nucleotides: TGCGCCAGCAGCATTCAACAGGGAATCTTAAACTATGGCTACACCTTC. Amino acid sequence: CASSIQQGILNYGYTF.

The V gene is TRBV29-1, the J gene TRBJ1-1; no reliable D call. CDR1 is SQVTM, CDR2 ANQGSEA, per germline. The V gene lost 5 bases and the J gene lost 3 bases, with 10 bases spanning the gap. The CDR3 runs 12 residues. The CDR3 nucleotides read TGCAGCGTTCTATCCGGGGACACTGAAGCTTTCTTT. Translation: CSVLSGDTEAFF. Full variable domain (remainder filled in from reference TRBV29-1 and TRBJ1-1): SAVISQKPSRDICQRGTSLTIQCQVDSQVTMMFWYRQQPGQSLTLIATANQGSEATYESGFVIDKFPISRPNLTFSTLTVSNMSPEDSSIYLCSVLSGDTEAFFGQGTRLTVV.

The chain links TRBV6-5 to TRBJ1-2; 8 bases agree with TRBD1. This CDR3 is 13 amino acids long. Trimming removed 6 bases from V and 2 bases from J; junction bases left unmatched: 2. Germline V gene data show CDR1 as MNHEY and CDR2 as SVGAGI. CDR3 coding DNA: TGTGCCAGCAGCCGACAGGGGAACTATGGCTACACCTTC. Translated, it gives CASSRQGNYGYTF.

This clone turned up a few times. V usage is TRBV5-1 and J usage is TRBJ2-1; 8 bases agree with TRBD2. The CDR3 contains 13 residues. V shed 2 bases, J shed 5 bases, and the junction held 0 bases outside the gene matches. The V gene's germline CDR1 is SGHRS and CDR2 YFSETQ. The CDR3 DNA is TGCGCCAGCAGCTTCGGGGGGGACAATGAGCAGTTCTTC. It codes for CASSFGGDNEQFF.

The CDR3 is CASSSGGGQTYEQYF. The CDR3 DNA reads as TGTGCCAGCAGCTCAGGTGGGGGACAGACCTACGAGCAGTACTTC. The V gene is TRBV11-3, the J gene TRBJ2-7, with 7 bases that match TRBD1. The CDR3 loop spans 15 amino acids. V shed 4 bases, J shed 2 bases, and the junction held 8 bases outside the gene matches. Germline V gives CDR1 SGHNT, CDR2 YENEEA.

The rearrangement uses TRBV5-1 and TRBJ2-3; 7 nucleotides agree with TRBD2. The CDR3 has 13 residues. Per germline, CDR1 SGHRS and CDR2 YFSETQ. Trimming took 7 bases from V and 1 from J; bases not matched to a gene: 3. The CDR3 region is CASGREGTDTQYF. The CDR3 bases are TGCGCCAGCGGCCGGGAGGGCACAGATACGCAGTATTTT.

J is TRBJ1-1 and V is TRBV5-1; 7 bases align to TRBD1. Germline V CDR1 and CDR2: SGHRS, YFSETQ. CDR3 length equals 13 residues. The trim removed 4 bases at V and 5 bases at J, leaving 5 bases unmatched. CDR3 sequence reads: CASSTQGETEAFF. The CDR3 DNA sequence: TGCGCCAGCAGCACGCAGGGGGAAACTGAAGCTTTCTTT.

This chain links TRBV9 with TRBJ2-4; 7 bases line up with TRBD2. The V segment lost 2 bases and the J segment 6 bases; nucleotides outside the gene matches: 2. In germline, CDR1 is SGDLS, CDR2 YYNGEE. The CDR3 spans 13 residues. DNA for the CDR3: TGTGCCAGCAGCGTGGGCGGGGGAAACATTCAGTACTTC. Translated: CASSVGGGNIQYF.

The V and J genes are TRBV6-5 and TRBJ1-1; D may be TRBD1 (5 bases). V was shortened by 6 bases and J by 2 bases, with 10 bases between the two germline ends. From germline, CDR1 is MNHEY and CDR2 SVGAGI. The CDR3 is 13 amino acids. The CDR3 reads CASRHGGNTEAFF. The DNA for the CDR3 is TGTGCCAGCAGGCACGGGGGTAACACTGAAGCTTTCTTT.

The chain is built from TRBV5-1 and TRBJ2-7, with 8 bases matching TRBD2. Germline loops: CDR1 SGHRS, CDR2 YFSETQ. This CDR3 contains 16 residues. The trim removed 0 bases at V and 0 bases at J, leaving 5 bases unmatched. CDR3 DNA sequence: TGCGCCAGCAGCTTGGCCGGACGGGAGGGCTCCTACGAGCAGTACTTC. Translating it yields CASSLAGREGSYEQYF.

The table lists this clone with a few counts. The chain is built from TRBV4-1 and TRBJ1-6; D gene ambiguous. Trimming took off 3 bases at V and 8 bases at J, with 8 bases between the two ends. CDR3 length: 13 amino acids. Per the germline V gene, CDR1 is MGHRA and CDR2 is YSYEKL. The CDR3 sequence is CASSHPGYSPLHF. In DNA, the CDR3 is TGCGCCAGCAGCCACCCAGGCTATTCACCCCTCCACTTT.

This clone was recorded once. This rearrangement joins TRBV9 to TRBJ2-1, with a tentative D call TRBD2 (7 bases). V lost 5 bases and J lost 5, with 14 bases in between. CDR1 SGDLS and CDR2 YYNGEE come from the germline V gene. The CDR3 loop spans 14 amino acids. The CDR3 here is CASSTEGGNNEQFF. CDR3 DNA: TGTGCCAGCAGTACAGAGGGGGGGAACAATGAGCAGTTCTTC.

V gene TRBV6-5 combines with J gene TRBJ2-3; D may be TRBD2 (5 bases). The CDR3 is 13 residues long. Trimming removed 10 bases from V and 9 bases from J, with 20 bases in between. Germline V gene data show CDR1 as MNHEY and CDR2 as SVGAGI. The CDR3 protein is CATTFGGSSTQYF. CDR3 nucleotides: TGTGCCACCACTTTTGGCGGGTCATCGACGCAGTATTTT.

The chain joins TRBV5-5 to TRBJ2-7; no clear D gene. The germline V gene encodes CDR1 SGHKS and CDR2 YYEKEE (reference sequence). The CDR3 runs 13 residues. V was shortened by 0 bases and J by 6 bases, with 10 bases between the two germline ends. In DNA, the CDR3 is TGTGCCAGCAGCTTGGTCGGGTCTACCGAGCAGTACTTC. It codes for CASSLVGSTEQYF.

The rearrangement joins TRBV4-2 to TRBJ1-1, with 7 bases fitting TRBD1. This CDR3 spans 16 amino acids. Trimming removed 4 bases from V and 5 bases from J; junction bases left unmatched: 13. Germline CDR1 LGHNA, CDR2 YNFKEQ. The DNA for the CDR3 is TGTGCCAGCAGCCGGACGACAGGGAGCGGGGGGACTGAAGCTTTCTTT. Translating gives CASSRTTGSGGTEAFF.

The V gene is TRBV7-2, the J gene TRBJ2-5; 13 bases align to TRBD2. Trimming at V came to 3 bases and at J to 7 bases, leaving 2 bases not matched to a gene. The CDR3 contains 14 residues. The germline V gene encodes CDR1 SGHTA and CDR2 FQGNSA. The CDR3 DNA reads as TGTGCCAGCAGCTTCAGGACTAGCGGGGGGACCCAGTACTTC. Translated, it gives CASSFRTSGGTQYF.

This chain links TRBV2 with TRBJ1-2, with 9 nucleotides matching TRBD1. Looked up from germline, CDR1 is SNHLY and CDR2 is FYNNEI. CDR3 length: 13 amino acids. V lost 6 bases and J lost 3; bases outside the gene matches: 2. The CDR3 DNA follows: TGTGCCAGCAGGAGGACAGGGGACTATGGCTACACCTTC. This translates into CASRRTGDYGYTF.

With respect to this clone: Additional DNA sequences in this sample encode the identical CDR3. The gene calls are TRBV12-3 or TRBV12-4 and TRBJ2-7; D is uncertain. V shed 4 bases and J shed 3 bases, with 4 bases lying between them. This CDR3 spans 11 amino acids. CDR3 residues: CASSSFYEQYF. CDR3 in DNA: TGTGCCAGCAGTTCGTTCTACGAGCAGTACTTC.

The chain joins TRBV19 to TRBJ2-1; D remains unclear. There are 14 residues in the CDR3. V dropped 4 bases and J dropped 0 bases, with 7 bases sitting between them. The germline gives CDR1 LNHDA, CDR2 SQIVND (reference sequence). The CDR3 region is CASSSWSSYNEQFF. CDR3 sequence (DNA): TGTGCCAGTAGTAGTTGGAGCTCCTACAATGAGCAGTTCTTC.

In the case of this clone: The germline gene is not matched at one end of the junction; a read error may be the cause. The chain combines TRBV10-1 with TRBJ1-4; no definite D call. Per the germline V gene, CDR1 is WNHNN and CDR2 is SYGVQD (reference sequence). The CDR3 is 9 residues long. This chain's CDR3 is CASTQDGVF. Here the CDR3 DNA reads TGCGCCAGCACCCAGGACGGGGTTTTT.

The chain is built from TRBV9 and TRBJ2-1; 10 bases align to TRBD2. CDR3 length: 16 residues. J gave up 3 bases and V 0 bases, and 3 bases lay outside the gene matches. Germline lookup yields CDR1 SGDLS and CDR2 YYNGEE. The CDR3 is CASSVVVAGGYNEQFF. CDR3 in DNA: TGTGCCAGCAGCGTAGTGGTAGCGGGGGGCTACAATGAGCAGTTCTTC.